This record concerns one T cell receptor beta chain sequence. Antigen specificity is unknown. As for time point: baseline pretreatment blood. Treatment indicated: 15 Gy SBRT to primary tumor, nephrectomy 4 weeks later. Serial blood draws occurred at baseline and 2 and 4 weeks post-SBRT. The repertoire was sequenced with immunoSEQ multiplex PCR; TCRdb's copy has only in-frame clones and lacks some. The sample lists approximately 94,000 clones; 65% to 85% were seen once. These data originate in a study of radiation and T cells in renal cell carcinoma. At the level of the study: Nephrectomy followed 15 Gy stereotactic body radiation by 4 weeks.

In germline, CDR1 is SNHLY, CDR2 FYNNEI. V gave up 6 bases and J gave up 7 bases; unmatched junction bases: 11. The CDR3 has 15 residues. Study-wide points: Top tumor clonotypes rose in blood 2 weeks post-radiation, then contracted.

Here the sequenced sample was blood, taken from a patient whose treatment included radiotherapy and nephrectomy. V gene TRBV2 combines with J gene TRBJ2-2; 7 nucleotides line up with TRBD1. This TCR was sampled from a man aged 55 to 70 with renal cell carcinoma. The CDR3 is CASSRLRGTGGELFF. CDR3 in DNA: TGTGCCAGCAGCCGACTCAGGGGGACGGGCGGGGAGCTGTTTTTT.